Below are 2 T cell receptor beta chains sequenced from a single sample in a study of shared clonotypes between healthy human individuals. As defined, naive CD8 cells were CD45RO-negative and positively selected for CCR7, with terminally differentiated effector memory CD45RA+ cells excluded. Clones were read by immunoSEQ multiplex PCR, and TCRdb kept only the in-frame ones, dropping some. The data contain about 2.1 million clones, 93% of them singletons. The sequenced sample consisted of naive CD8+ T cells from PBMCs. Receptors were obtained from a man aged 18 to 35 in good health. Some clones in this sample may be carry-over from other donors' samples.

With respect to this clone: Other DNA sequences in the same sample also yield this CDR3. The V gene is TRBV7-9, the J gene TRBJ2-1; a weak D match, TRBD1 (5 bases). Per germline, CDR1 SEHNR and CDR2 FQNEAQ (reference sequence). The CDR3 is 13 residues long. The V end was cut by 5 bases, the J end by 5 bases, with 10 bases between. Here the CDR3 DNA reads TGTGCCAGCAGCCCCCCAGGGAACAATGAGCAGTTCTTC. This gives the protein CASSPPGNNEQFF.

This rearrangement joins TRBV28 to TRBJ1-2, with TRBD1 matching over 7 bases. Germline CDR1 and CDR2: MDHEN and SYDVKM. The junction had 13 bases not matched to a gene; V was cut back by 1 base and J by 8 bases. The CDR3 length is 16 residues. CDR3 sequence reads: CASSLYRGGGSWGYTF. Here the CDR3 DNA reads TGTGCCAGCAGTTTATACAGGGGCGGGGGATCTTGGGGCTACACCTTC.